The T cell receptor (beta chain) under discussion was sequenced for a study of T cell responses to AZD1222 COVID-19 vaccine (dated by TCRdb to 2020 to 2022). About the full investigation: TCR sequencing was performed for about 250 trial participants, of whom about 200 were given two doses of AZD1222 and 26 were given two doses of MenACWY control vaccine. Trial participants were enrolled by age into 18-55, 56-69 and 70-plus year subgroups, with roughly 150, 30 and 60 TCR-sequenced participants respectively.

The paper's findings and limits, for the study overall: Reportedly, almost half of the unique spike-specific TCRs recognized epitopes lying outside the regions that are mutated in the B.1.351 and B.1.1.7 variants. Only five or six AZD1222 recipients were SARS-CoV-2 seropositive at baseline, limiting conclusions about previously exposed vaccinees. Spike-specific TCR breadth and depth rose significantly after two AZD1222 doses compared with day 0 and with MenACWY recipients. Most participants were white British and females outnumbered males, and the authors suggested that clonal diversity may have been underestimated. Because no samples from the day 14 peak response were available, repertoires could be characterized only after the peak T cell response. Vaccine-associated CD4 TCRs spanned the whole spike protein, with dominant responses in regions 160-218 and 743-854. In the small 56-69-year group, the increase in depth fell short of significance, most likely because of low power.

The label giving this sample's time point can be read as: about 28 days (+/-7) after the second vaccine dose. AZD1222 recipients whose second dose came at about 4 weeks and those whose second dose came at about 12 weeks were combined into one group, since spike-specific TCR depth and breadth did not differ between the two schedules. Vaccinee samples were obtained from the UK trials COV001 and COV002, which included a single-blind randomized controlled phase 2/3 trial of AZD1222 (ChAdOx1 nCoV-19) in healthy adults. For TCRbeta chain sequencing, PBMC samples were collected from trial participants at day 0 and at day 28 after the second dose. As to this clone: The clone's antigen remains unknown. Base qualities were left out, and no much larger clone turns up one base away.

Trimming removed 4 bases from V and 2 bases from J, leaving 24 bases between the germline ends. CDR1 and CDR2 are drawn from the germline V gene (reference sequence): LNHDA, SQIVND. From its cysteine to its phenylalanine, the CDR3 spans 20 amino acids. Only the CDR3 DNA stays, 60 bases, in frame from base 1. The CDR3 regions of human TCRbeta chains were subjected to immunosequencing. In the source study's methods: TCRs in the repertoires were compared against a reference library of SARS-CoV-2-specific TCRs that had been generated with the MIRA antigen-specificity platform. Breadth was defined as the fraction of unique TCRs that were SARS-CoV-2-associated. Depth was defined as the fraction of total T cells that were SARS-CoV-2-associated. Each spike-specific TCR was assigned to its reactive spike region and to a CD4 or CD8 class using the MIRA data. Log10-transformed breadth and depth values were compared by one-way ANOVA with Sidak's multiple comparisons tests. The table was pulled from immuneACCESS by TCRdb, which kept in-frame rearrangements only. Such tables lose some clones; where checked, under half of the loss comes from unresolved V genes, and the rest has no known cause. V and J calls and clone size are those listed in that table; D and trimming were worked out from the DNA. The sample table holds approximately 140,000 clones, of which roughly 90% were seen once. The top ten clones comprise 3% to 3.5% of the sample.

The V gene is TRBV19 and the J gene is TRBJ1-6; perhaps TRBD1 is the D gene, with 5 bases matching. Sequenced material: peripheral blood, taken 28 days after the second AZD1222 dose. This sequence was found in an adult who received the AZD1222 COVID-19 vaccine. For the CDR3, the sequence is CASSTRPGPRSYAYNSPLHF. The sequenced DNA: TGTGCCAGTAGTACCCGACCGGGACCGCGTAGTTATGCCTATAATTCACCCCTCCACTTT.